The source of this T cell receptor (beta chain) is a study of cytomegalovirus exposure and HLA in healthy donors. General study results and limits: High specificity and sensitivity for cytomegalovirus status were reported for the classifier. Presence/absence analyses supposed approximately even sequencing depth among donors. Information on immune exposure was restricted to one variable (CMV serostatus).

60 Vbeta and 13 Jbeta primers were used in PCR. TCRdb's table, derived via immunoSEQ multiplex PCR, lists solely in-frame clones and lacks some. The table lists 80,000 or so clones, around 78% of them singletons. Details on this clone: Its antigen is unidentified. Germline is not matched at one junction end, which may reflect a read error. This sample includes further DNA sequences coding for the same CDR3.

The CDR3 is made up of 15 amino acids. Germline V CDR1 and CDR2: MDHEN, SYDVKM. Input material: PBMCs. This chain links TRBV28 with TRBJ1-5; TRBD1 might be the D (6 bases). This sequence originates from a man aged 35 to 55 in good health and CMV-seronegative. CDR3 sequence: CASSAITGIRQPQHF. The CDR3 DNA follows: TGTGCCAGCAGTGCCATAACAGGGATAAGGCAGCCCCAGCACTTT.